These T cell receptor beta chains were read from a single sample in a study of cytomegalovirus exposure and HLA in healthy donors. Measured with immunoSEQ multiplex PCR; TCRdb has only the in-frame clones, and not every one. The data contain about 150,000 clones, approximately 86% of them singletons. The sequenced sample was PBMCs. The receptor source for this set is a man aged 18 to 29 in good health and CMV-seropositive. Both conserved end residues are part of each CDR3. Fields, in order: D gene, V gene, clone size, J gene, CDR3 DNA, CDR3 protein. The D gene is left open where the match is weak. Expanded clones get a size class; other rows say once, few or many, or leave the size out.

>.|TRBV30|few|TRBJ2-7
TGTGCCTGGAGTGTGACTAGCTCCTACGAGCAGTACTTC
CAWSVTSSYEQYF
>TRBD1|TRBV7-2|.|TRBJ2-7
TGTGCCAGCAGCTACTCACAGGGGGGAGGTTACGAGCAGTACTTC
CASSYSQGGGYEQYF
>TRBD2|TRBV4-1|.|TRBJ2-7
TGCGCCAGCAGCCAAGAAGGGTTAGGAGCGGGATCCGCCTACGAGCAGTACTTC
CASSQEGLGAGSAYEQYF
>TRBD2|TRBV5-1|.|TRBJ2-5
TGCGCCAGCAGCACCGGACTAGCGGGGGACCAAGAGACCCAGTACTTC
CASSTGLAGDQETQYF
>TRBD2|TRBV5-8|.|TRBJ2-3
TGTGCCAGCAGCTTGGGGCGGGGGGGCGCAGATACGCAGTATTTT
CASSLGRGGADTQYF
>.|TRBV10-2|.|TRBJ1-5
TGCGCCAGCTCCCCAGGGGAGGGAGTGGTGGGCAATCAGCCCCAGCATTTT
CASSPGEGVVGNQPQHF
>.|TRBV10-3|.|TRBJ2-5
TGTGCCATCAATCCTGGGGGCATTACGGAGACCCAGTACTTC
CAINPGGITETQYF
>.|TRBV11-3|.|TRBJ2-1
TGTGCCAGCAGCTTAGGGGGCCTTTCCTACAATGAGCAGTTCTTC
CASSLGGLSYNEQFF
>.|TRBV7-2|.|TRBJ2-7
TGTGCCAGCAGCAGCCGGGTGCCCTACGAGCAGTACTTC
CASSSRVPYEQYF
>TRBD1|TRBV6-5|once|TRBJ1-5
TGTGCCAGCCGACAGGGGGCCGTGAGCAATCAGCCCCAGCATTTT
CASRQGAVSNQPQHF
>.|TRBV18|.|TRBJ2-7
TGTGCCAGCTCGGAGGGGGGGAGTCCCTACGAGCAGTACTTC
CASSEGGSPYEQYF
>.|TRBV5-1|once|TRBJ2-3
TGCGCCAGCAGCTCGGACTCCCAGCTCCTCACAGATACGCAGTATTTT
CASSSDSQLLTDTQYF
>.|TRBV7-2|.|TRBJ2-7
TGTGCCAGCAGCCGAACACCGGCGGAGGAGCAGTACTTC
CASSRTPAEEQYF
>.|TRBV27|.|TRBJ2-1
TGTGCCAGCAGTTTATCAACGAGGAGTCGGGGGGCGCCTGGAAATGAGCAGTTCTTC
CASSLSTRSRGAPGNEQFF
>TRBD2|TRBV2|.|TRBJ2-7
TGTGCCAGCAGTCGCCTAGCGGGGGAGCGCTACGAGCAGTACTTC
CASSRLAGERYEQYF
>.|TRBV14|.|TRBJ1-2
TGTGCCAGCAGCCAAGCCCAGGGCTTAATCAGAGGCTACACCTTC
CASSQAQGLIRGYTF
>.|TRBV11-2|.|TRBJ2-2
TGTGCCAGCAGCCTTTACACCGGGGAGCTGTTTTTT
CASSLYTGELFF
>.|TRBV11-1|.|TRBJ2-5
TGTGCCAGCAGCTTAGCGTGGGGGCTCGGGGAGACCCAGTACTTC
CASSLAWGLGETQYF
>TRBD2|TRBV4-3|.|TRBJ2-3
TGCGCCAGCAGCCAAGGGCGGGGGACGGGATCAGATACGCAGTATTTT
CASSQGRGTGSDTQYF
>TRBD1|TRBV7-9|.|TRBJ1-2
TGTGCCAGCAGCGTACGACAGGGCGGAAACTATGGCTACACCTTC
CASSVRQGGNYGYTF
>TRBD2|TRBV5-1|.|TRBJ2-3
TGCGCCAGCAGCTTTACTAGCGACACACCTGCAGATACGCAGTATTTT
CASSFTSDTPADTQYF